Listed here is a single T cell receptor (beta chain). Its antigen is currently unknown. Peripheral blood samples and lesional scalp punch biopsies were obtained from alopecia areata patients. The researchers isolated CD4+ and CD8+ T cells from PBMCs by sorting. The data originate from a study of CD8+ T cells in alopecia areata. The study's findings and limits: The study found higher clonality in lesional than normal scalp, especially in alopecia totalis/universalis.

Extraction of RNA preceded its reverse transcription into cDNA, which served as the sequencing template. Assay: immunoSEQ multiplex PCR; the TCRdb copy retains only in-frame clones and omits some. Of 110,000 or so clones in the sample, about 50% were seen once. The germline gives CDR1 MNHEY, CDR2 SMNVEV (reference sequence). The germline V and J ends were trimmed by 5 bases and 10 bases, with 9 bases remaining between them. The CDR3 is made up of 11 amino acids. The material sequenced was NKG2D-low CD8+ T cells sorted from blood. The TCR was taken from a human donor with alopecia areata. This chain connects TRBV27 to TRBJ2-1; D uncertain. CDR3: CASSRAGEQFF. CDR3 nucleotides: TGTGCCAGCAGTCGGGCCGGGGAGCAGTTCTTC.